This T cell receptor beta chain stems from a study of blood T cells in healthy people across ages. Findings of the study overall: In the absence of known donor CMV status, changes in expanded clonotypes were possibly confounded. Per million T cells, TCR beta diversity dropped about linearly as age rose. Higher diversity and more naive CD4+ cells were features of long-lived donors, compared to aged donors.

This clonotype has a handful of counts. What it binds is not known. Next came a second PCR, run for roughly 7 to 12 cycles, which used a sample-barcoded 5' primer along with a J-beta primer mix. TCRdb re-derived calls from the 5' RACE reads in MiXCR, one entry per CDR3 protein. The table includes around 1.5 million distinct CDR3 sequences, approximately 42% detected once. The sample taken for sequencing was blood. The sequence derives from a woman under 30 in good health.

CDR3 sequence: CASSYSSLAPGWETQYF. The CDR3 coding sequence is TGTGCCAGCAGTTACTCCTCACTAGCGCCAGGGTGGGAGACCCAGTACTTC. The chain links TRBV6-5 to TRBJ2-5, with 7 bases identical to TRBD2. The V segment lost 0 bases and the J segment 5 bases; nucleotides outside the gene matches: 12. CDR3 length equals 17 residues. Looked up from germline, CDR1 is MNHEY and CDR2 is SVGAGI.